This TCR beta chain was obtained from a study of identical twins. Points from the study as a whole: Model-predicted out-of-frame TCR alpha sharing fell below observed values in monozygotic twins.

Template switching introduced a universal primer site, and the cDNA bore unique molecular identifiers. MiXCR, applied by TCRdb to the 5' RACE reads, yields one record per CDR3 protein. The sample lists around 680,000 distinct CDR3 sequences, roughly 8% seen once, with approximately 0.94% in the top ten. In the case of this clonotype: Its antigen remains unidentified.

The CDR3 consists of 18 residues. J lost 3 bases, V lost 2 bases, and 9 bases had no gene match. Germline CDR1 reads LNHDA; CDR2 reads SQIVND (reference sequence). These data also formed part of another study, on yellow fever vaccine responses in identical twins.

This receptor was taken from a young woman in good health. The sequenced sample was PBMCs. The chain joins TRBV19 to TRBJ2-6, with TRBD1 identical over 8 bases. CDR3 region: CASSITHHRGFGANVLTF. The CDR3 DNA is TGTGCCAGTAGTATAACCCACCACAGGGGGTTTGGGGCCAACGTCCTGACTTTC.